Shown below are 16 T cell receptor beta chains from a single sample sequenced in a study of spatial heterogeneity in lung cancer. Using its own MiXCR run on the 5' RACE reads, TCRdb lists one record per CDR3 protein. Among tens of thousands of distinct CDR3 sequences listed, roughly 5.5% were seen once. The sample's time point: sample taken at primary tumor resection. The study sequenced unsorted whole RNA from tumor, nontumor lung or frozen PBMC. Sample: PBMCs, taken at surgery. The receptors stem from a female donor with early-stage non-small cell lung cancer.

This clonotype showed up many times. The V and J genes are TRBV4-1 and TRBJ2-5; no clear D. Germline values: CDR1 MGHRA, CDR2 YSYEKL. The V gene lost 1 base and the J gene lost 2 bases, with 8 bases spanning the gap. The CDR3 covers 14 residues. The CDR3 protein is CASSQVGGQETQYF. In DNA form, the CDR3 reads TGCGCCAGCAGCCAAGTGGGCGGACAAGAGACCCAGTACTTC.

Ten or more counts support this clonotype. This chain joins TRBV27 and TRBJ2-3; TRBD2 aligns across 7 bases. Germline values: CDR1 MNHEY, CDR2 SMNVEV (reference sequence). The CDR3 extends over 14 amino acids. The DNA of the CDR3 is TGTGCGGCGGGGCGGGGGATCTCCACAGATACGCAGTATTTT. This gives the protein CAAGRGISTDTQYF.

The sample holds many counts of this clonotype. The V call is TRBV20-1, the J call TRBJ2-1, with D perhaps matching TRBD2 (7 bases). The CDR3 extends over 19 amino acids. Germline V gene data show CDR1 as DFQATT and CDR2 as SNEGSKA (reference sequence). V gave up 0 bases and J gave up 0 bases, with 21 bases separating them. CDR3 DNA: TGCAGTGCTAGAGATTGGGGGGCTAGCGGTGCTGGCTCCTACAATGAGCAGTTCTTC. Translating it yields CSARDWGASGAGSYNEQFF.

This clonotype appeared many times. The V and J genes are TRBV7-2 and TRBJ2-7; 7 bases match TRBD1. CDR3 size: 14 residues. The germline CDR1 and CDR2 sequences are SGHTA and FQGNSA. V dropped 8 bases and J dropped 1; count of bases not matched to a gene: 8. The CDR3 protein is CASGRQGGSYEQYF. The CDR3 DNA follows: TGTGCCAGCGGAAGACAGGGCGGGTCCTACGAGCAGTACTTC.

The sample holds many counts of this clonotype. The V call is TRBV28, the J call TRBJ2-4, with 7 bases that match TRBD1. V shed 5 bases, J shed 8 bases, and the junction held 9 bases outside the gene matches. Per germline, CDR1 MDHEN and CDR2 SYDVKM. This CDR3 has 14 residues. In DNA form, the CDR3 reads TGTGCCAGCAGTCGGGACAGCCCTAGGGACATTCAGTACTTC. This translates into CASSRDSPRDIQYF.

This clonotype was seen ten or more times. This chain joins TRBV3-1 and TRBJ1-1; D may be TRBD1 (5 bases). The CDR3 spans 16 residues. Between the trimmed V and J ends, which lost 0 bases and 4 bases, there was a span of 15 bases. The germline V gene encodes CDR1 LGHDT and CDR2 YNNKEL (reference sequence). The CDR3 DNA reads as TGTGCCAGCAGCCAAGACGGGAGGGTGGGGGTCACTGAAGCTTTCTTT. It is translated as CASSQDGRVGVTEAFF. Filled out from reference TRBV3-1 and TRBJ1-1, the complete variable domain reads DTAVSQTPKYLVTQMGNDKSIKCEQNLGHDTMYWYKQDSKKFLKIMFSYNNKELIINETVPNRFSPKSPDKAHLNLHINSLELGDSAVYFCASSQDGRVGVTEAFFGQGTRLTVV.

At least ten counts were recorded for this clonotype. The chain couples TRBV12-3 or TRBV12-4 to TRBJ2-4, with TRBD1 identical over 7 bases. CDR3 size: 14 residues. V trimming: 5 bases; J trimming: 6 bases; junction bases outside the gene matches: 7. DNA for the CDR3: TGTGCCAGCAGTCCCGGACAGGATCTAAACATTCAGTACTTC. It is translated as CASSPGQDLNIQYF.

This clonotype has just a few counts. This chain uses TRBV20-1 with TRBJ2-7, with TRBD1 matching over 8 bases. This CDR3 contains 15 residues. J gave up 5 bases and V 4 bases, and 13 bases lay outside the gene matches. The V gene's germline CDR1 is DFQATT and CDR2 SNEGSKA (reference sequence). Here the CDR3 reads CSAKPHRTGTHEQYF. CDR3 DNA sequence: TGCAGTGCTAAACCCCATCGGACAGGGACCCACGAGCAGTACTTC.

This clonotype was seen repeatedly, ten times or more. The V gene is TRBV29-1, the J gene TRBJ2-3; a possible D gene is TRBD2 (8 bases). Deletions cut 7 bases from V and 2 bases from J, with 19 bases between. This CDR3 is 15 amino acids long. Looked up from germline, CDR1 is SQVTM and CDR2 is ANQGSEA. CDR3 region: CSDPYSGTDTDTQYF. The CDR3 nucleotides read TGCAGCGACCCCTATAGCGGGACAGACACAGATACGCAGTATTTT.

This clonotype was found many times. This chain joins TRBV25-1 and TRBJ2-3; unclear D gene. Trimming left V 4 bases short and J 6 bases short, with 5 bases between. The CDR3 is 11 residues long. Germline values: CDR1 MGHDK, CDR2 SYGVNS. CDR3 amino acids: CASSAPDTQYF. CDR3 DNA: TGTGCCAGCAGTGCCCCGGATACGCAGTATTTT.

This clonotype was detected many times. The gene calls are TRBV4-1 and TRBJ2-1; 15 nucleotides match TRBD2. The CDR3 runs 15 residues. Trimming removed 3 bases from V and 9 bases from J; junction bases left unmatched: 3. Per the germline V gene, CDR1 is MGHRA and CDR2 is YSYEKL. CDR3 sequence reads: CASSQGTSGRSEQFF. The CDR3, as DNA: TGCGCCAGCAGCCAGGGGACTAGCGGGAGGAGTGAGCAGTTCTTC.

The sample holds many counts of this clonotype. The J gene is TRBJ2-3, the V gene TRBV29-1; 7 bases fit TRBD1. CDR3 length: 13 residues. The V gene's germline CDR1 is SQVTM and CDR2 ANQGSEA. Trimming took 8 bases from V and 3 from J; bases not matched to a gene: 8. CDR3 amino acids: CSIGPGQTDTQYF. The CDR3 nucleotides read TGCAGCATCGGACCGGGACAGACAGATACGCAGTATTTT.

This clonotype has a count of ten or more. This rearrangement joins TRBV7-2 to TRBJ1-2, with D perhaps matching TRBD1 (6 bases). This CDR3 has 13 residues. From germline, CDR1 is SGHTA and CDR2 FQGNSA. With 4 bases removed from V and 8 bases from J, the gap between germline ends came to 14 bases. CDR3 DNA sequence: TGTGCCAGCAGCTCACAGGGATCCGAAGGCTACACCTTC. Its protein is CASSSQGSEGYTF.

This clonotype showed up many times. V and J are TRBV15 and TRBJ2-5; D tentatively reads TRBD1 or TRBD2 (5 bases each). CDR1 and CDR2 from the germline V gene are LNHNV and YYDKDF (reference sequence). This CDR3 comprises 14 residues. The V gene lost 1 base and the J gene lost 1 base, with 7 bases spanning the gap. The CDR3 reads CATSRAGTQETQYF. In DNA form, the CDR3 reads TGTGCCACCAGCAGAGCCGGGACCCAAGAGACCCAGTACTTC.

This clonotype has only a few counts. This sequence joins TRBV7-2 and TRBJ2-1; D gene ambiguous. V was shortened by 0 bases and J by 6 bases, with 15 bases between the two germline ends. The germline V gene has CDR1 SGHTA and CDR2 FQGNSA. The CDR3 spans 16 residues. For the CDR3, the DNA is TGTGCCAGCAGCTTAGCGCCTAGTATCCCCTCCAATGAGCAGTTCTTC. It codes for CASSLAPSIPSNEQFF.

This clonotype was recorded at least ten times. Germline and junction disagree at one end, which may indicate a read error. This rearrangement joins TRBV15 to TRBJ1-5; D not resolved. CDR3 length equals 14 residues. Looked up from germline, CDR1 is LNHNV and CDR2 is YYDKDF (reference sequence). CDR3 bases: TGTGCCACCAGCAGAGGCCCAGCCAATGAGCCCCAGCATTTT. Protein product: CATSRGPANEPQHF. The whole variable domain, filled in from reference TRBV15 and TRBJ1-5, reads DAMVIQNPRYQVTQFGKPVTLSCSQTLNHNVMYWYQQKSSQAPKLLFHYYDKDFNNEADTPDNFQSRRPNTSFCFLDIRSPGLGDTAMYLCATSRGPANEPQHFGDGTRLSIL.